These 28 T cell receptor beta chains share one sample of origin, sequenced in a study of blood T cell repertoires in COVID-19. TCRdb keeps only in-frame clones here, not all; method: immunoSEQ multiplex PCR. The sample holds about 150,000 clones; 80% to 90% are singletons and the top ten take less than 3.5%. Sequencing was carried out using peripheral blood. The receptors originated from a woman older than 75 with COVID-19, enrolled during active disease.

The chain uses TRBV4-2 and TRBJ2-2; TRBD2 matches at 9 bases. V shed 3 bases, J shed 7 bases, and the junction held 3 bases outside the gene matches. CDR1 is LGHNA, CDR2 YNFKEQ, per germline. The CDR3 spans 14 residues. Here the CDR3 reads CASSQAGGLGELFF. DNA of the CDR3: TGTGCCAGCAGCCAGGCGGGGGGGCTCGGGGAGCTGTTTTTT.

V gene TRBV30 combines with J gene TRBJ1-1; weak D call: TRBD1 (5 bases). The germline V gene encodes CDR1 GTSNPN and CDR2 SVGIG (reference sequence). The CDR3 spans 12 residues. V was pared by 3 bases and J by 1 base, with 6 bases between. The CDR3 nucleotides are TGTGCCTGGAGGGGGGGGAACACTGAAGCTTTCTTT. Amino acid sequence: CAWRGGNTEAFF.

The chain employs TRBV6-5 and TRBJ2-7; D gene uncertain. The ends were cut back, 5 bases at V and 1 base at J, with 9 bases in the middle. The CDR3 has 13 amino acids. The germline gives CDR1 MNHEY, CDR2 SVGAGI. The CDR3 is CASSSKTSYEQYF. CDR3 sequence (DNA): TGTGCCAGCAGTAGCAAGACATCCTACGAGCAGTACTTC.

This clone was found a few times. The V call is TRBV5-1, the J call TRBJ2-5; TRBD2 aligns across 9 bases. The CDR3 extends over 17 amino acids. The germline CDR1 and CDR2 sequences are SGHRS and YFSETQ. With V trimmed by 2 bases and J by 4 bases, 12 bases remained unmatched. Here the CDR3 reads CASSLGLAGWVGETQYF. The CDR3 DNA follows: TGCGCCAGCAGCTTAGGCCTAGCGGGATGGGTGGGAGAGACCCAGTACTTC.

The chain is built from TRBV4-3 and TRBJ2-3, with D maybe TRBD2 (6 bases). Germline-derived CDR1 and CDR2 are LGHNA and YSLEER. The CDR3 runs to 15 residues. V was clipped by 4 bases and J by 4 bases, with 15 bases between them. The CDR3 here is CASSPVGGVADTQYF. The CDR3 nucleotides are TGCGCCAGCAGCCCGGTGGGGGGAGTTGCAGATACGCAGTATTTT.

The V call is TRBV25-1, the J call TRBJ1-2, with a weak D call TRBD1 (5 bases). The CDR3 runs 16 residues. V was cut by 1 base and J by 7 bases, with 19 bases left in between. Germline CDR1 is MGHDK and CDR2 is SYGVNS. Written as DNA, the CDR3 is TGTGCCAGCAGTGAATGGGCGGGGCAGCAGATGAGTGGCTACACCTTC. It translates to CASSEWAGQQMSGYTF.

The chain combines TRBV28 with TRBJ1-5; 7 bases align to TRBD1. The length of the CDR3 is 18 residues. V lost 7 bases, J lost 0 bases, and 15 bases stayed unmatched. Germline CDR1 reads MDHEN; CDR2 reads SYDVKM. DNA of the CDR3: TGTGCCAGCAAGTCCCGACAGGGAAGAGGGTTTAGCAATCAGCCCCAGCATTTT. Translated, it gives CASKSRQGRGFSNQPQHF. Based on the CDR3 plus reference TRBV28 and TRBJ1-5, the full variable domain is DVKVTQSSRYLVKRTGEKVFLECVQDMDHENMFWYRQDPGLGLRLIYFSYDVKMKEKGDIPEGYSVSREKKERFSLILESASTNQTSMYLCASKSRQGRGFSNQPQHFGDGTRLSIL.

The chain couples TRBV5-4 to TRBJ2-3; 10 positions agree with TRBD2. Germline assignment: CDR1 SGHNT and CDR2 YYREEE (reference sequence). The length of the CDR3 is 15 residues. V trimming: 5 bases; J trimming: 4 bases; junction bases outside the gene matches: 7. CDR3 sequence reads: CASREAGGLSDTQYF. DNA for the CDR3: TGTGCCAGCAGGGAAGCGGGGGGGCTCTCAGATACGCAGTATTTT.

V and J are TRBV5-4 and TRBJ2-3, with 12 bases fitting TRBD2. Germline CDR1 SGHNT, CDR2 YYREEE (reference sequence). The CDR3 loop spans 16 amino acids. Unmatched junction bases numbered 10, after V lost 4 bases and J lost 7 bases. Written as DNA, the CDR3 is TGTGCCAGCAGCAGGACTAGCGGGGTGAGCATGAATACGCAGTATTTT. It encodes CASSRTSGVSMNTQYF.

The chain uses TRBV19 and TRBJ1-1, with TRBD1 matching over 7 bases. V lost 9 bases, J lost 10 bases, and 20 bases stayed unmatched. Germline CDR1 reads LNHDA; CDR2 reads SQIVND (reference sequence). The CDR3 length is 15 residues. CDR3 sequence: CASHQVAGTVVRAFF. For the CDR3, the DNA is TGTGCCAGCCACCAGGTGGCAGGGACAGTGGTTCGAGCTTTCTTT.

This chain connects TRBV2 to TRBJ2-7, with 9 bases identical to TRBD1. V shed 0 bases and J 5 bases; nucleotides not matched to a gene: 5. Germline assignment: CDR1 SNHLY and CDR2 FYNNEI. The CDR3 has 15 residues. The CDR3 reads CASSEAPRQGDEQYF. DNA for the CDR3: TGTGCCAGCAGTGAAGCGCCGAGACAGGGGGACGAGCAGTACTTC.

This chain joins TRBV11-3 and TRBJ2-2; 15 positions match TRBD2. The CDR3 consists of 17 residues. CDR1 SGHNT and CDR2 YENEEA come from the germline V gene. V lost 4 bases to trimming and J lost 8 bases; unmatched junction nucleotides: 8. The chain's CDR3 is CASSSPGTSGRLGELFF. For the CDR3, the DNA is TGTGCCAGCAGCTCGCCAGGGACTAGCGGGAGGTTGGGGGAGCTGTTTTTT.

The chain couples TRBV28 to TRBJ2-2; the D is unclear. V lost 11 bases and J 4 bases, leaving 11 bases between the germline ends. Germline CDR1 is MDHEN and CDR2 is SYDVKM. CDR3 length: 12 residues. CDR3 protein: CAVPKSTGELFF. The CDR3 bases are TGTGCCGTGCCCAAGAGCACCGGGGAGCTGTTTTTT.

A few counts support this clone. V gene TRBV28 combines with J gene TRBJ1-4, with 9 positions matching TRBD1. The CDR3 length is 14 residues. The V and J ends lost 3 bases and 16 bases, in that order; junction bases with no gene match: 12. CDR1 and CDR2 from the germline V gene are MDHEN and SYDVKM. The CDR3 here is CASSLPGQGLAGFF. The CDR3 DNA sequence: TGTGCCAGCAGTTTGCCAGGACAGGGGTTAGCGGGGTTTTTT. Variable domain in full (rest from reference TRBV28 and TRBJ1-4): DVKVTQSSRYLVKRTGEKVFLECVQDMDHENMFWYRQDPGLGLRLIYFSYDVKMKEKGDIPEGYSVSREKKERFSLILESASTNQTSMYLCASSLPGQGLAGFFGSGTQLSVL.

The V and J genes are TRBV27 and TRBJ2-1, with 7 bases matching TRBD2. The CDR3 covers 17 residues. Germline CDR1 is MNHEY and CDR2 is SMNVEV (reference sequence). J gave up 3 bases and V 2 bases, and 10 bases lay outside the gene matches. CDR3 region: CASSLRLGLAVYNEQFF. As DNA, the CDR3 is TGTGCCAGCAGTTTACGGTTAGGCCTAGCGGTCTACAATGAGCAGTTCTTC.

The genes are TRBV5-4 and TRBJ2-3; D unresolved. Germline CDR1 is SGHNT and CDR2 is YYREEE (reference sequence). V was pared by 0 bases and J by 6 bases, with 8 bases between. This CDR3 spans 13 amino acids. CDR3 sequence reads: CASSLAEVDTQYF. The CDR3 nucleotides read TGTGCCAGCAGCTTGGCTGAGGTGGATACGCAGTATTTT.

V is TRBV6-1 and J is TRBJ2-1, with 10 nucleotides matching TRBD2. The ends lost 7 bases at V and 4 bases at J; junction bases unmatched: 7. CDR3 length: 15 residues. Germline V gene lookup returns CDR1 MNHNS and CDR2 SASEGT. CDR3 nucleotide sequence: TGTGCCAGCACCGAAGCGGGAGGGGATTACAATGAGCAGTTCTTC. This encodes CASTEAGGDYNEQFF.

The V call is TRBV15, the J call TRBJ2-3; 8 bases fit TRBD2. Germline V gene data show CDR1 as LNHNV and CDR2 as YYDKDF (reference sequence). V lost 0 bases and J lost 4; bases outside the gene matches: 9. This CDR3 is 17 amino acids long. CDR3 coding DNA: TGTGCCACCAGCAGAGATTTCCGGGGGGGCGCCCCAGATACGCAGTATTTT. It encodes CATSRDFRGGAPDTQYF. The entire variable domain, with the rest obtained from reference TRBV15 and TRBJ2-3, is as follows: DAMVIQNPRYQVTQFGKPVTLSCSQTLNHNVMYWYQQKSSQAPKLLFHYYDKDFNNEADTPDNFQSRRPNTSFCFLDIRSPGLGDTAMYLCATSRDFRGGAPDTQYFGPGTRLTVL.

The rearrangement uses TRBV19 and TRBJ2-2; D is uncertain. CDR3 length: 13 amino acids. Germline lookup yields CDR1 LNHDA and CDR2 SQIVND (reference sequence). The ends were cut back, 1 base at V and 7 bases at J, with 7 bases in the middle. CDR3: CASSIGRGGELFF. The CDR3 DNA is TGTGCCAGTAGTATAGGGCGAGGCGGGGAGCTGTTTTTT.

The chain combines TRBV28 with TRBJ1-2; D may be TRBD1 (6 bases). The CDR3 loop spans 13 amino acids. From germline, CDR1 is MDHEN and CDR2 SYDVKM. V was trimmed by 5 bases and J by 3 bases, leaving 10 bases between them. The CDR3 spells CASSRQEYYGYTF. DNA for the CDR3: TGTGCCAGCAGTCGACAGGAATACTATGGCTACACCTTC.

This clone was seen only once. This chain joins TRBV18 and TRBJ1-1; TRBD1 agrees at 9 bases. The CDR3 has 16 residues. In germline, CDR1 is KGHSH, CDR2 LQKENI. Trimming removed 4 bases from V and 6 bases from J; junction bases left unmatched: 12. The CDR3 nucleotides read TGTGCCAGCTCACGGGGCTGGACAGGGGAGAGGCCTGAAGCTTTCTTT. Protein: CASSRGWTGERPEAFF.

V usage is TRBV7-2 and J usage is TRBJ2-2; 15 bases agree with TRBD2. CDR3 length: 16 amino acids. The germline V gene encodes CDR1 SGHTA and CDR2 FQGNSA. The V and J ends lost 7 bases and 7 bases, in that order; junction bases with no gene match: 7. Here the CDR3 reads CASTGLAGGQGGELFF. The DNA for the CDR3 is TGTGCCAGCACGGGACTAGCGGGAGGCCAGGGCGGGGAGCTGTTTTTT.

CDR3 sequence: CASSFWTATEAFF. CDR3 in DNA: TGTGCCAGCAGCTTTTGGACAGCCACTGAAGCTTTCTTT. The chain uses TRBV7-8 and TRBJ1-1; maybe TRBD1 (6 bases). Deletions cut 3 bases from V and 4 bases from J, with 9 bases between. This CDR3 has 13 amino acids. Looked up from germline, CDR1 is SGHVS and CDR2 is FQNEAQ.

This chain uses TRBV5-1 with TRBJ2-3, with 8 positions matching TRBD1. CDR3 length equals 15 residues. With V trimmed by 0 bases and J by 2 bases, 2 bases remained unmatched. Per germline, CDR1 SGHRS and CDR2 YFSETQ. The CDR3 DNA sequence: TGCGCCAGCAGCTTGGAGGACAGGGCCACAGATACGCAGTATTTT. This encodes CASSLEDRATDTQYF.

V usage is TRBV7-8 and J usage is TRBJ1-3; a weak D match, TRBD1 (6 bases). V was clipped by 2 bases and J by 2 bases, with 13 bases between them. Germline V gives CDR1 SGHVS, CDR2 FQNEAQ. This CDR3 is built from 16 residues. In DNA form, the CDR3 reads TGTGCCAGCAGCTTATTCGACAGGACCACTGGAAACACCATATATTTT. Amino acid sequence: CASSLFDRTTGNTIYF.

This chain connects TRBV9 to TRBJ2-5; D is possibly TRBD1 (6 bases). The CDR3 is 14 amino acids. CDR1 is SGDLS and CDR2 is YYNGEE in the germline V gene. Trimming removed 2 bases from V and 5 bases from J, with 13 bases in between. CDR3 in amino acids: CASSVTGLVETQYF. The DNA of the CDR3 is TGTGCCAGCAGCGTCACAGGGCTCGTGGAGACCCAGTACTTC. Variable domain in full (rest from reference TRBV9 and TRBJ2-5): DSGVTQTPKHLITATGQRVTLRCSPRSGDLSVYWYQQSLDQGLQFLIQYYNGEERAKGNILERFSAQQFPDLHSELNLSSLELGDSALYFCASSVTGLVETQYFGPGTRLLVL.

The CDR3 DNA sequence: TGTGCCAGCAGCTCGACTAGCGGGGTGAGCACAGATACGCAGTATTTT. The encoded protein is CASSSTSGVSTDTQYF. The chain combines TRBV7-2 with TRBJ2-3, with 11 bases aligning to TRBD2. The CDR3 runs 16 residues. CDR1 and CDR2 from the germline V gene are SGHTA and FQGNSA. The ends lost 4 bases at V and 0 bases at J; junction bases unmatched: 3. Variable domain in full (rest from reference TRBV7-2 and TRBJ2-3): GAGVSQSPSNKVTEKGKDVELRCDPISGHTALYWYRQSLGQGLEFLIYFQGNSAPDKSGLPSDRFSAERTGGSVSTLTIQRTQQEDSAVYLCASSSTSGVSTDTQYFGPGTRLTVL.

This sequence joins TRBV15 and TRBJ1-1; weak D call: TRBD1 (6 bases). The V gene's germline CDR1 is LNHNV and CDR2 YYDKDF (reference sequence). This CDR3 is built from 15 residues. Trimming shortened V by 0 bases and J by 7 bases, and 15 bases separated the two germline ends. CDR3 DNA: TGTGCCACCAGCAGAGATCGGGGGGGCTCTGGTGAAGCTTTCTTT. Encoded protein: CATSRDRGGSGEAFF.